This paragraph covers one TCR beta chain sequence. Method: immunoSEQ multiplex PCR; TCRdb's copy keeps in-frame clones and lacks some. The sample contains more than 80,000 clones, 85% to 95% of which appear only once. Trimming cost V 5 bases and J 3 bases; bases outside gene matches: 6. Per germline, CDR1 MDHEN and CDR2 SYDVKM. The CDR3 has 14 amino acids. This sample stems from a study of T cell responses to AZD1222 COVID-19 vaccine. This sequence joins TRBV28 and TRBJ1-1; 7 bases are a match to TRBD1. The source was peripheral blood, collected 28 days after the second AZD1222 dose. The receptor comes from an adult who received the AZD1222 COVID-19 vaccine. Written as DNA, the CDR3 is TGTGCCAGCAGTCAGGGGGGGGCAGACACTGAAGCTTTCTTT. Translating gives CASSQGGADTEAFF.